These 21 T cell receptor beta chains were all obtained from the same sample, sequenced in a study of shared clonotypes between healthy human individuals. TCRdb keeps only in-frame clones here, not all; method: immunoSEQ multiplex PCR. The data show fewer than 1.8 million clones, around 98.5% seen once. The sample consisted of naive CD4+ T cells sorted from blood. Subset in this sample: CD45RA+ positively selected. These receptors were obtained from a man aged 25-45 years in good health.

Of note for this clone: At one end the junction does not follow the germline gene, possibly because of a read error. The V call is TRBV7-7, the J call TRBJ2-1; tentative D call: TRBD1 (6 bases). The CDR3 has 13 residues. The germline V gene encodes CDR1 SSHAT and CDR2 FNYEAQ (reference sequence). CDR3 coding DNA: TGTGCTAGCAGCTCGGACAGATTAAATGAGCAGTTCTTC. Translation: CASSSDRLNEQFF.

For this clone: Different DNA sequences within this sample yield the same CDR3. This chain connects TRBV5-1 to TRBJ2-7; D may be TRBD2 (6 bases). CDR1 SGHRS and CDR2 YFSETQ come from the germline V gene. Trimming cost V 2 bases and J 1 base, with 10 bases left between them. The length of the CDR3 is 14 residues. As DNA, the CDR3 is TGCGCCAGCAGCTTCGGAAGCGGGTCCTACGAGCAGTACTTC. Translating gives CASSFGSGSYEQYF.

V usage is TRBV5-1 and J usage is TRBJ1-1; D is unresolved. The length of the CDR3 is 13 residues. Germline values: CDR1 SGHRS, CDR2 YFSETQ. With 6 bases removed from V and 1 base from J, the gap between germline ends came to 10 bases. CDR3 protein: CASKDEPNTEAFF. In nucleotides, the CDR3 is TGCGCCAGCAAGGACGAGCCGAACACTGAAGCTTTCTTT. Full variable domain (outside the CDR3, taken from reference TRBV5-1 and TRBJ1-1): KAGVTQTPRYLIKTRGQQVTLSCSPISGHRSVSWYQQTPGQGLQFLFEYFSETQRNKGNFPGRFSGRQFSNSRSEMNVSTLELGDSALYLCASKDEPNTEAFFGQGTRLTVV.

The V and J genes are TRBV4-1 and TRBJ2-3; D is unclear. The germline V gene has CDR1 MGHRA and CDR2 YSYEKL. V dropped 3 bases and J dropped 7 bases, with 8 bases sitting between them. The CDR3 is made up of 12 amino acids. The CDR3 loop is CASSHESNTQYF. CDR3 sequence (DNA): TGCGCCAGCAGCCATGAGAGTAATACGCAGTATTTT.

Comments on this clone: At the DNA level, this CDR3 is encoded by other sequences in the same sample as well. CDR3 DNA sequence: TGCGCCAGCAGCTTGGACAGTAACTATGGCTACACCTTC. Translation: CASSLDSNYGYTF. The chain is built from TRBV5-1 and TRBJ1-2; D gene unclear. V was clipped by 0 bases and J by 1 base, with 4 bases between them. The CDR3 length is 13 residues. Germline V gives CDR1 SGHRS, CDR2 YFSETQ.

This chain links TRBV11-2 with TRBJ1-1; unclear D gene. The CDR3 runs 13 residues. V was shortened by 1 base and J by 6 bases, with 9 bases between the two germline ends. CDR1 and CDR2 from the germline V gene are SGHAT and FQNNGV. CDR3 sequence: CASSLGLRAEAFF. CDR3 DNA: TGTGCCAGCAGCTTAGGCCTGAGGGCTGAAGCTTTCTTT.

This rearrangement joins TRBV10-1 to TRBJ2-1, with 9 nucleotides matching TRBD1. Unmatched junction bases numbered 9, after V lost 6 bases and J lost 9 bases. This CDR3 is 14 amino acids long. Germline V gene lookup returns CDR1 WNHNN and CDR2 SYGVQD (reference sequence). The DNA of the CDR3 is TGCGCCAGCAGACGGGACAGGGTTAATGGTGAGCAGTTCTTC. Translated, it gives CASRRDRVNGEQFF.

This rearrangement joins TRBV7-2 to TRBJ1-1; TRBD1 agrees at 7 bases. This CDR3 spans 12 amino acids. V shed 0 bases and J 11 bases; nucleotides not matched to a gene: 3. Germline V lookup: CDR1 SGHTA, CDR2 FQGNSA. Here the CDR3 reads CASSLAQGDAFF. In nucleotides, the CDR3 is TGTGCCAGCAGCTTAGCGCAGGGGGACGCTTTCTTT.

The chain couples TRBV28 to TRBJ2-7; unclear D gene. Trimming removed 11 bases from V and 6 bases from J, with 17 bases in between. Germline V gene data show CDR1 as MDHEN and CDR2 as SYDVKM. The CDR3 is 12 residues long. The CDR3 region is CASRSLLGEQYF. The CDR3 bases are TGTGCCTCGAGATCGTTGTTAGGCGAGCAGTACTTC.

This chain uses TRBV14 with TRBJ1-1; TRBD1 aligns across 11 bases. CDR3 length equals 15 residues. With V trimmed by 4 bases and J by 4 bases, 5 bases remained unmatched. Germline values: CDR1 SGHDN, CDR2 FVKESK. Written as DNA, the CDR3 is TGTGCCAGCAGCCCCTGGGACAGGGGGTCCACTGAAGCTTTCTTT. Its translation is CASSPWDRGSTEAFF.

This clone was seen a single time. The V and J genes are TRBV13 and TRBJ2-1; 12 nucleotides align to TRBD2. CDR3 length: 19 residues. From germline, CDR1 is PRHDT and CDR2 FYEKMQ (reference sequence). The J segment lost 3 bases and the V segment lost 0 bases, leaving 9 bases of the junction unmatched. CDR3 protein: CASSLGGLAGSPVYNEQFF. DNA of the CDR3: TGTGCCAGCAGCTTAGGCGGACTAGCGGGAAGTCCCGTCTACAATGAGCAGTTCTTC.

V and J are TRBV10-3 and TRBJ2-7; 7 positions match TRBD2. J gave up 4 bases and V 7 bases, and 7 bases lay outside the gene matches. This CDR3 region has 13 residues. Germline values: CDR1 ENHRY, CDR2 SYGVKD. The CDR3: CAIMVSGGYEQYF. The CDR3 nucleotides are TGTGCCATCATGGTGTCCGGGGGGTACGAGCAGTACTTC.

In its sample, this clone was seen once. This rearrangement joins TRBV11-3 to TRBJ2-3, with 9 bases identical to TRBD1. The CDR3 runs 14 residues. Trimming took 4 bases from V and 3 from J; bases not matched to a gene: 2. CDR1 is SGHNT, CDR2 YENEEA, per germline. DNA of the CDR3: TGTGCCAGCAGCTGGGGACAGGGAACAGATACGCAGTATTTT. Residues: CASSWGQGTDTQYF.

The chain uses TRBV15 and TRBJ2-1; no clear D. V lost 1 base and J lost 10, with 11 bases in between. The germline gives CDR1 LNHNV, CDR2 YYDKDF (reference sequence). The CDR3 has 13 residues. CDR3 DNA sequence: TGTGCCACCAGCAGAGTTGGTAGCAACGAGCAGTTCTTC. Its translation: CATSRVGSNEQFF.

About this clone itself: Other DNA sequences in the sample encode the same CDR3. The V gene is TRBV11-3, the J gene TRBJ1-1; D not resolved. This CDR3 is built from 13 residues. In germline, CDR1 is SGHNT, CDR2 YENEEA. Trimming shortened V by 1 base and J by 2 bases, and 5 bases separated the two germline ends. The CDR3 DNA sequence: TGTGCCAGCAGCTTAGGGGTAAACACTGAAGCTTTCTTT. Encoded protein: CASSLGVNTEAFF.

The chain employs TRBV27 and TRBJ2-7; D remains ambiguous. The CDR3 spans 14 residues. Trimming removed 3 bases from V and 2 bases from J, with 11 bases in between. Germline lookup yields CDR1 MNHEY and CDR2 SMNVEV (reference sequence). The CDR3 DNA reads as TGTGCCAGCAGTTTCGACCAGTCGGCCTACGAGCAGTACTTC. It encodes CASSFDQSAYEQYF.

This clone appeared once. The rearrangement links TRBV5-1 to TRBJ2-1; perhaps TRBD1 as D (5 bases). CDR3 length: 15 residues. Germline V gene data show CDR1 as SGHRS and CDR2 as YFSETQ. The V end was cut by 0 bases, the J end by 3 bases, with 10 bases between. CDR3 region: CASSLDPGNYNEQFF. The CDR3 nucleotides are TGCGCCAGCAGCTTGGATCCAGGGAACTACAATGAGCAGTTCTTC.

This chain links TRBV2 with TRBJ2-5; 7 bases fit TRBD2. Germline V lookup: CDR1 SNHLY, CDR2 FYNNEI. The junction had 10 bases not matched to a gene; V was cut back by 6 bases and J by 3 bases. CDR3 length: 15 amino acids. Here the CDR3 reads CASSPLGGGEETQYF. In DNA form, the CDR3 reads TGTGCCAGCAGCCCGCTGGGCGGGGGTGAAGAGACCCAGTACTTC.

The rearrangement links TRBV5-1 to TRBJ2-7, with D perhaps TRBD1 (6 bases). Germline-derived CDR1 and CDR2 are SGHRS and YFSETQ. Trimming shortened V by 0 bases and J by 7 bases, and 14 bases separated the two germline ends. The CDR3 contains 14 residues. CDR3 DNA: TGCGCCAGCAGCTTGGACAGGTCGCAGGGGGAGCAGTACTTC. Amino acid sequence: CASSLDRSQGEQYF.

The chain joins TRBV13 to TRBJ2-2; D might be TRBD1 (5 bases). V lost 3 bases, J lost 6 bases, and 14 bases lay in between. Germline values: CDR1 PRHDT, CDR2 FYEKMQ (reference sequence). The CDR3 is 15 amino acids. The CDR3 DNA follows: TGTGCCAGCAGCTTTTACCACCAGGGCTCCGGGGAGCTGTTTTTT. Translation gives CASSFYHQGSGELFF.

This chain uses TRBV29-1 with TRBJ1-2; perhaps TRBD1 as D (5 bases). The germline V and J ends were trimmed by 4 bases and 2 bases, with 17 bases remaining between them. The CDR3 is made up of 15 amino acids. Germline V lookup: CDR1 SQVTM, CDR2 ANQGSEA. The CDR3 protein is CSVVLRSEGNYGYTF. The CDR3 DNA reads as TGCAGCGTTGTATTGCGTTCGGAGGGGAACTATGGCTACACCTTC.